This record covers a single T cell receptor beta chain. The antigen is not known. These data are taken from a study of OX40 agonist ivuxolimab in advanced cancers. Study-level information: Treatment received earlier with anti-PD-1, anti-PD-L1 or anti-CTLA-4 agents was allowed, and approximately 44% had some. Two cutaneous melanoma patients and one hepatocellular carcinoma patient, three in all, had partial responses. Study-level points and caveats: People who partly responded at 0.1-3.0 mg/kg had some of the least clonal expansion seen. Clones of CD4+ and CD8+ blood T cells grew by week 6 at doses of 0.1 to 3.0 mg/kg.

Sequencing was performed with immunoSEQ multiplex PCR; in TCRdb, only in-frame clones are kept and a portion is missing. Altogether 60,000 to 80,000 clones are present, 75% to 90% being singletons, with the ten largest covering nearly 8.5%. The CDR3 has 13 amino acids. Trimming stripped 1 base from V and 4 bases from J, with 6 bases between. In germline, CDR1 is SGHRS, CDR2 YFSETQ. The chain recombines TRBV5-1 with TRBJ2-1; D gene uncertain. This specimen was CD4+ or CD8+ T cells sorted from blood, taken in a trial of the OX40 agonist ivuxolimab. The receptor was isolated from an adult with an advanced solid tumor such as melanoma, head and neck, liver or kidney cancer. CDR3 in amino acids: CASSLRAYNEQFF. CDR3 nucleotides: TGCGCCAGCAGCTTGAGGGCATACAATGAGCAGTTCTTC.